This T cell receptor beta chain was recovered during a study of cytomegalovirus exposure and HLA in healthy donors listed by TCRdb under 2017. Study-level background: According to a later analysis, one platform produced both the 110 or so validation repertoires and the 670 or so repertoires of the first cohort. The study aimed to test whether cataloging public T cell receptors could reveal signatures of past pathogen exposure. Along with the roughly 670-subject first cohort, a separate validation cohort of approximately 110 different subjects was used. The study combined high-throughput TCR immunosequencing, statistical association of individual TCRs with disease status, and machine learning to predict cytomegalovirus infection status.

Library prep was done by the immunoSEQ multiplex PCR assay. The authors' analysis ran thus. A statistical classification framework was built to diagnose cytomegalovirus status from the catalog of TCR beta chain sequences. TCRdb limited this immuneACCESS table to in-frame rearrangements with V and J called. A share of clones is missing; checked studies link under half to unresolved V genes, and the rest is unexplained. V and J calls and clone size follow that table, whereas D and trimming were derived from the DNA. The sample contains approximately 300,000 clones, 86% of them found a single time. The ten most abundant clones make up 0.65% to 0.85% of the sample. The donors belonged to the validation cohort of approximately 130 subjects, which was separate from the approximately 680-subject first cohort. With regard to this clone: Its antigen target is currently unknown. The sample holds no much larger clone one base away, and base qualities are not on file.

Here is what the overall study found, with its caveats: Subsequent analysis determined that TCRs grouped into clusters in the first cohort also showed a tendency toward co-occurrence across the 120 or so validation repertoires, and approximately 94% of cluster scores exceeded 0. Cytomegalovirus status was reported to be diagnosed by the classifier with high specificity and sensitivity in both the original and validation cohorts. The authors suggested that the approach could potentially be extended to other disease states and immunological phenotypes. All 130 or so repertoires were used to score co-occurrence in the validation cohort in a later analysis, because that analysis had no HLA typing for the cohort. In vitro tests confirmed that a few of the cytomegalovirus-associated TCR beta chains recognize cytomegalovirus antigens. The study gave a list of roughly 150 TCR beta chains associated with cytomegalovirus. Most TCR sequences were seen in very few donors, while some public TCRs were found in many individuals.

The clonotype originates from a woman aged 18-35 years in good health and CMV-seronegative. Source material: PBMCs.

The sequence in DNA is TGTGCCAGCGGCGATAGTCTCCGCGGCTATGGCTACACCTTC. Protein translation: CASGDSLRGYGYTF. The rearranged segments are TRBV28 and TRBJ1-2; a confident D gene designation cannot be given. The CDR3 numbers 14 residues from cysteine through phenylalanine. This entry keeps only the CDR3 DNA: 42 bases, framed from base 1. Sequences MDHEN (CDR1) and SYDVKM (CDR2) are obtained from the germline V gene. The V end loses 8 bases and the J end loses 4 bases, and a stretch of 17 bases separates them.